Listed here are 9 T cell receptor beta chains from one sample, sequenced in a study of T cells after yellow fever vaccination. MiXCR, applied by TCRdb to the 5' RACE reads, yields one record per CDR3 protein. The sample contains 500,000 to 650,000 distinct CDR3 sequences, around 16% of which appear only once. Sequencing used PBMCs, obtained about 5 days after the first yellow fever vaccination. These receptors came from a man between 18 and 35 years old who received the YFV17D yellow fever vaccine.

The J gene is TRBJ1-2, the V gene TRBV6-2 or TRBV6-3; D unresolved. Germline V gene sequence: CDR1 MNHEY, CDR2 SVGEGT. The CDR3 has 15 residues. With 6 bases removed from V and 6 bases from J, the gap between germline ends came to 20 bases. The CDR3 reads CASSWRRNPADGYTF. DNA for the CDR3: TGTGCCAGCAGCTGGAGGAGGAACCCGGCTGATGGCTACACCTTC.

V is TRBV4-2 and J is TRBJ2-6; D unclear. V gave up 1 base and J gave up 0 bases, with 7 bases separating them. This CDR3 has 16 residues. The V gene's germline CDR1 is LGHNA and CDR2 YNFKEQ. The CDR3 loop reads CASSQAVASGANVLTF. In DNA, the CDR3 is TGTGCCAGCAGCCAAGCGGTTGCCTCTGGGGCCAACGTCCTGACTTTC.

This clonotype has a handful of counts. V is TRBV12-3 or TRBV12-4 and J is TRBJ1-3, with D unclear. Trimming shortened V by 3 bases and J by 0 bases, and 6 bases separated the two germline ends. The length of the CDR3 is 14 residues. CDR3 in amino acids: CASSLFSSGNTIYF. DNA of the CDR3: TGTGCCAGCAGTTTGTTCAGCTCTGGAAACACCATATATTTT.

The rearrangement joins TRBV5-1 to TRBJ2-2, with D hard to call. CDR3 size: 12 residues. CDR1 and CDR2 from the germline V gene are SGHRS and YFSETQ. CDR3 amino acids: CFLGLGTGELFF. The CDR3, as DNA: TGCTTCCTAGGGTTGGGCACCGGGGAGCTGTTTTTT. The complete variable domain, with remaining parts taken from reference TRBV5-1 and TRBJ2-2, reads KAGVTQTPRYLIKTRGQQVTLSCSPISGHRSVSWYQQTPGQGLQFLFEYFSETQRNKGNFPGRFSGRQFSNSRSEMNVSTLELGDSALYLCFLGLGTGELFFGEGSRLTVL.

This clonotype occurred many times. The chain couples TRBV5-1 to TRBJ2-1; 12 bases are shared with TRBD2. CDR3 size: 15 residues. Trimming at V came to 4 bases and at J to 6 bases, leaving 5 bases not matched to a gene. From germline, CDR1 is SGHRS and CDR2 YFSETQ. CDR3 coding DNA: TGCGCCAGCAGCACCGGACTAGCGGGGTTCAATGAGCAGTTCTTC. Translating it yields CASSTGLAGFNEQFF.

The V gene is TRBV5-1, the J gene TRBJ2-7; 9 nucleotides agree with TRBD1. The V and J ends lost 4 bases and 5 bases, in that order; junction bases with no gene match: 7. This CDR3 comprises 14 residues. Germline V CDR1 and CDR2: SGHRS, YFSETQ. The CDR3 DNA sequence: TGCGCCAGCAGCATCCGGGACAGGGTCAACGAGCAGTACTTC. Protein product: CASSIRDRVNEQYF.

A few counts support this clonotype. This sequence joins TRBV6-2 or TRBV6-3 and TRBJ1-5, with D hard to call. The CDR3 consists of 15 residues. The germline V and J ends were trimmed by 7 bases and 3 bases, with 16 bases remaining between them. The germline CDR1 and CDR2 sequences are MNHEY and SVGEGT. The CDR3 DNA reads as TGTGCCAGCACTCAAACCCGTGGGATCAATCAGCCCCAGCATTTT. Its protein product is CASTQTRGINQPQHF.

This clonotype has only a few counts. CDR3 DNA sequence: TGTGCCAGCAGTTTAAGTTGGTCGCTCAAGGGCAATGAGCAGTTCTTC. Amino acid sequence: CASSLSWSLKGNEQFF. The rearrangement links TRBV12-3 or TRBV12-4 to TRBJ2-1, with no clear D. The length of the CDR3 is 16 residues. Trimming cost V 2 bases and J 6 bases, with 17 bases left between them.

The chain has TRBV19 and TRBJ2-3, with D unclear. Trimming took off 3 bases at V and 4 bases at J, with 5 bases between the two ends. The CDR3 consists of 12 residues. Per germline, CDR1 LNHDA and CDR2 SQIVND (reference sequence). The CDR3 nucleotides read TGTGCCAGTAGTATGATTCCAGATACGCAGTATTTT. This sequence encodes CASSMIPDTQYF.